Listed here is a single T cell receptor (beta chain). Its antigen is not identified. This sample was included in a study of blood T cells in healthy people across ages. About the research overall: With template switching, about one barcoded beta molecule was captured per two T cells.

Study conclusions and caveats: Donors of long life had a larger count of naive CD4+ cells and greater diversity than aged donors. Diversity estimated from one million T cells was considered an underestimate.

Next came a second PCR, run for about 7 to 12 cycles, which used a sample-barcoded 5' primer along with a J-beta primer mix. Each cDNA molecule, via a template-switch adaptor with 12 random nucleotides, was tagged. TCRdb processed the 5' RACE reads anew with MiXCR; each CDR3 protein has one entry. The table has approximately 770,000 distinct CDR3 sequences, nearly 60% seen once. CDR3 length equals 13 residues. V was shortened by 9 bases and J by 1 base, with 12 bases between the two germline ends. V is TRBV12-3 or TRBV12-4 and J is TRBJ1-1; D is possibly TRBD1 (6 bases). This clonotype was sampled from a man aged 25 to 45 in good health. Sequenced input: blood. CDR3 DNA sequence: TGTGCCAGTGGGAGGGGGACGAACACTGAAGCTTTCTTT. This sequence encodes CASGRGTNTEAFF.